This T cell receptor beta chain emerged from a study of OX40 agonist ivuxolimab in advanced cancers. The overall study: Of the patients, three showed partial responses, one with hepatocellular carcinoma and two with cutaneous melanoma.

The CDR3 is 19 residues long. Germline CDR1 SGHRS, CDR2 YFSETQ. The ends lost 4 bases at V and 0 bases at J; junction bases unmatched: 9. Study conclusions and caveats: Both CD4+ and CD8+ T cell populations in blood had undergone clonal expansion by week 6 at 0.1 to 3.0 mg/kg.

Turning to this clone: The antigen is undetermined.

Blood got drawn at baseline, again on cycle 4 day 1, and then on cycle 7 day 1. Method: immunoSEQ multiplex PCR; TCRdb's copy keeps in-frame clones and lacks some. The data contain about 75,000 clones, approximately 86% of them seen just once; the ten biggest clones take up approximately 8.4%. Sequencing was performed on CD4+ or CD8+ T cells sorted from blood, taken in a trial of the OX40 agonist ivuxolimab. The receptor's source is an adult with an advanced solid tumor such as melanoma, head and neck, liver or kidney cancer. J is TRBJ2-1 and V is TRBV5-1, with 14 bases fitting TRBD2. Written as DNA, the CDR3 is TGCGCCAGCAGCCCGGGACTAGCGGGAGCCCCGAGCTCCTACAATGAGCAGTTCTTC. Encoded protein: CASSPGLAGAPSSYNEQFF.